The source of this T cell receptor beta chain is a study of blood T cell repertoires in COVID-19. CDR1 and CDR2 from the germline V gene are GTSNPN and SVGIG (reference sequence). The CDR3 sequence is 11 residues long. The junction had 4 bases not matched to a gene; V was cut back by 5 bases and J by 7 bases. Using immunoSEQ multiplex PCR, the repertoire was profiled, and TCRdb retains in-frame clones only, with some absent. The table includes around 50,000 clones, almost 80% detected once. V is TRBV30 and J is TRBJ2-7; TRBD2 aligns across 8 bases. The material sequenced was PBMCs or T cells enriched from blood (not recorded which). The sequence derives from a woman aged 50 to 60 with acute COVID-19. CDR3 protein: CAWRGGLEQYF. In DNA form, the CDR3 reads TGTGCCTGGCGGGGGGGGCTAGAGCAGTACTTC. The variable domain in full, completed from reference TRBV30 and TRBJ2-7, reads SQTIHQWPATLVQPVGSPLSLECTVEGTSNPNLYWYRQAAGRGLQLLFYSVGIGQISSEVPQNLSASRPQDRQFILSSKKLLLSDSGFYLCAWRGGLEQYFGPGTRLTVT.